Listed below are T cell receptor beta chains from one sample, sequenced in a study of T cells in Graves' hyperthyroidism and ophthalmopathy. One entry per CDR3 protein, called by TCRdb with MiXCR from the multiplex PCR reads. In the table there are roughly 580,000 distinct CDR3 sequences, 46% of which are singletons. Sequencing was carried out using peripheral blood or thyroid tissue (not recorded which). All receptors come from a young woman with Graves' hyperthyroidism. CDR3s include the opening cysteine and the closing phenylalanine or tryptophan. A D gene is named only where the DNA matches it firmly. Some rows have no size entry. The others give once, few or many, or a class for an expanded clone.

>15|many|TRBD1|TRBV9|TRBJ1-1
CASSVGTGFGTEAFF
TGTGCCAGCAGCGTTGGGACAGGTTTCGGCACTGAAGCTTTCTTT
>12|few|-|TRBV7-2|TRBJ2-7
CASSQEGSEQYF
TGTGCCAGCAGCCAAGAGGGATCCGAGCAGTACTTC
>15|few|-|TRBV7-3|TRBJ1-5
CASRTGRNSNQPQHF
TGTGCCAGCAGGACGGGACGGAATAGCAATCAGCCCCAGCATTTT
>12|few|-|TRBV12-3/TRBV12-4|TRBJ1-3
CASSFVGNTIYF
TGTGCCAGCAGTTTTGTGGGAAACACCATATATTTT
>14|-|TRBD1|TRBV7-8|TRBJ2-2
CASRTGVGTGELFF
TGTGCCAGCAGAACAGGGGTTGGAACCGGGGAGCTGTTTTTT
>15|-|TRBD2|TRBV7-9|TRBJ2-7
CASKRTSGRANEQYF
TGTGCCAGTAAACGGACTAGCGGGAGGGCCAACGAGCAGTACTTC
>14|once|-|TRBV5-4|TRBJ1-2
CASSLGRGVHGYTF
TGTGCCAGCAGCTTGGGCAGGGGCGTACATGGCTACACCTTC
>14|-|TRBD1|TRBV24-1|TRBJ2-5
CATSDGTGNQPQYF
TGTGCCACCAGTGATGGGACAGGGAATCAGCCCCAGTACTTC
>15|-|TRBD2|TRBV7-3|TRBJ2-7
CASSLTSAGDYEQYF
TGTGCCAGCAGCTTAACTTCAGCGGGAGACTACGAGCAGTACTTC
>16|-|TRBD1|TRBV7-9|TRBJ1-5
CASSLVATGGNQPQHF
TGTGCCAGCAGCTTAGTTGCGACAGGGGGCAATCAGCCCCAGCATTTT
>12|-|-|TRBV2|TRBJ2-7
CASSSGEDEQYF
TGTGCCAGCAGTTCCGGAGAGGATGAGCAGTACTTC
>14|few|-|TRBV20-1|TRBJ1-1
CSASSGNMNTEAFF
TGCAGTGCTAGCTCAGGGAACATGAACACTGAAGCTTTCTTT
>13|-|-|TRBV7-9|TRBJ2-2
CASRKTLTGELFF
TGTGCCAGCAGAAAGACGCTTACTGGGGAGCTGTTTTTT
>16|-|TRBD2|TRBV7-9|TRBJ2-7
CASSPRLAEAPYEQYF
TGTGCCAGCAGCCCTCGACTAGCGGAAGCCCCCTACGAGCAGTACTTC
>14|-|-|TRBV15|TRBJ2-5
CATSRNIGKSTQYF
TGTGCCACCAGCAGGAACATAGGCAAGTCAACCCAGTACTTC
>13|-|TRBD1|TRBV7-2|TRBJ1-5
CASSQGTGQPQHF
TGTGCCAGCAGCCAGGGGACAGGTCAGCCCCAGCATTTT
>15|-|-|TRBV14|TRBJ2-5
CASSLAAGRGETQYF
TGTGCCAGCAGTTTAGCGGCCGGGAGAGGAGAGACCCAGTACTTC
>16|-|TRBD1|TRBV25-1|TRBJ1-2
CASSEVGRQGTYGYTF
TGTGCCAGCAGTGAAGTGGGGCGACAGGGTACTTATGGCTACACCTTC
>15|few|-|TRBV4-1|TRBJ1-6
CASSQDAGQNSPLHF
TGCGCCAGCAGCCAAGACGCAGGGCAAAATTCACCCCTCCACTTT
>13|-|-|TRBV7-9|TRBJ1-4
CASSLEVDEKLFF
TGTGCCAGCAGCTTAGAGGTTGATGAAAAACTGTTTTTT
>13|many|-|TRBV7-9|TRBJ2-5
CASSQAVQETQYF
TGTGCCAGCAGCCAGGCAGTTCAAGAGACCCAGTACTTC
>13|-|-|TRBV20-1|TRBJ1-3
CSAGEGSGNTIYF
TGCAGTGCCGGGGAGGGCTCTGGAAACACCATATATTTT
>18|-|-|TRBV2|TRBJ2-5
CASSPTLLDGGGVGTQYF
TGTGCCAGCAGTCCAACACTCTTGGACGGAGGGGGGGTCGGGACCCAGTACTTC
>16|-|-|TRBV7-8|TRBJ1-2
CASSSSAKRNNYGYTF
TGTGCCAGCAGCTCCTCGGCTAAGAGAAATAACTATGGCTACACCTTC
>13|many|-|TRBV24-1|TRBJ2-7
CATSPQGTDEQYF
TGTGCCACCTCTCCACAGGGTACCGATGAGCAGTACTTC
>17|-|-|TRBV7-2|TRBJ1-4
CASSLTPGLRTNEKLLF
TGTGCCAGCAGCTTAACCCCCGGACTACGCACTAATGAAAAACTGCTTTTT
>14|many|-|TRBV24-1|TRBJ2-7
CATSDLDYSYEQYF
TGTGCCACCAGTGATTTGGACTACTCCTACGAGCAGTACTTC
>11|-|-|TRBV29-1|TRBJ1-2
CSVLLAGGYTF
TGCAGCGTGCTACTAGCGGGAGGCTACACCTTC
>13|-|-|TRBV29-1|TRBJ1-2
CSLAPGDNYGYTF
TGCAGCTTAGCCCCAGGGGACAACTATGGCTACACCTTC
>13|-|-|TRBV20-1|TRBJ2-5
CSVTASNQETQYF
TGCAGTGTAACGGCTAGCAACCAAGAGACCCAGTACTTC
>13|many|TRBD2|TRBV29-1|TRBJ2-7
CSVELAETYEQYF
TGCAGCGTTGAACTAGCGGAGACCTACGAGCAGTACTTC
>13|-|-|TRBV25-1|TRBJ2-1
CASSQAAYNEQFF
TGTGCCAGCAGTCAGGCAGCCTACAATGAGCAGTTCTTC
>14|few|-|TRBV5-6|TRBJ2-5
CASSFRQVGETQYF
TGTGCCAGCAGCTTTCGACAGGTGGGAGAGACCCAGTACTTC
>14|once|-|TRBV6-5|TRBJ1-5
CASSFSQLNQPQHF
TGTGCCAGCAGCTTCTCCCAACTTAATCAGCCCCAGCATTTT
>11|many|TRBD2|TRBV29-1|TRBJ2-7
CSVERERGQYF
TGCAGCGTTGAGCGGGAGAGGGGGCAGTACTTC
>15|few|TRBD2|TRBV20-1|TRBJ2-5
CSARDSGLAKETQYF
TGCAGTGCTAGAGATTCGGGACTAGCGAAAGAGACCCAGTACTTC
>13|-|-|TRBV29-1|TRBJ2-2
CSVEVRVTGELFF
TGCAGCGTTGAGGTCCGGGTCACCGGGGAGCTGTTTTTT
>15|many|TRBD1|TRBV15|TRBJ1-1
CATSRDWQGDTEAFF
TGTGCCACCAGCAGAGATTGGCAGGGGGATACTGAAGCTTTCTTT
>13|-|-|TRBV4-2|TRBJ1-6
CASSPTKYSPLHF
TGTGCCAGCAGCCCGACTAAGTATTCACCCCTCCACTTT
>14|few|-|TRBV29-1|TRBJ2-7
CSVEPTGQAYEQYF
TGCAGCGTTGAACCGACAGGACAAGCCTACGAGCAGTACTTC
>12|-|-|TRBV7-3|TRBJ2-7
CASSSGPPPWYF
TGTGCCAGCAGCTCTGGACCACCTCCGTGGTACTTC
>15|few|-|TRBV11-2|TRBJ2-5
CASSLEDSSQETQYF
TGTGCCAGCAGCTTAGAAGATAGTAGCCAAGAGACCCAGTACTTC
>14|few|-|TRBV7-9|TRBJ2-7
CASSSRTDTYEQYF
TGTGCCAGCAGCAGTAGGACGGATACCTACGAGCAGTACTTC
>14|many|-|TRBV7-9|TRBJ2-7
CASSGRQATYEQYF
TGTGCCAGCAGCGGACGACAGGCTACCTACGAGCAGTACTTC